This T cell receptor beta chain was recovered during a study of vaccination and CD4 T cells after COVID-19. Overall study: Between diagnosis and the drawing of post-COVID samples lay a median 101 days (range 35 to 161).

The Oncomine TCR Beta short-read assay was applied to DNA of cultured CD4+ T cells. TCRdb processed the PCR reads anew with MiXCR; each CDR3 protein has one entry. The table includes around 15,000 distinct CDR3 sequences, 47% detected once. This clonotype was detected a few times. Antigen specificity is unknown. As for time point: late sampling 161 to 241 days after vaccination in three convalescent patients. Stated treatment: roughly ten-day PBMC culture with coronavirus spike peptide pools or control peptides (ViraFEST assay). V lost 7 bases to trimming and J lost 9 bases; unmatched junction nucleotides: 5. The CDR3 length is 13 residues. The germline gives CDR1 SGHNT, CDR2 YENEEA.

This sequence originates from a human donor who had recovered from COVID-19. This chain joins TRBV11-3 and TRBJ1-6, with TRBD1 matching over 8 bases. The input for sequencing was CD4+ T cells from blood, cultured in vitro, taken about 7 months after SARS-CoV-2 vaccination. The DNA for the CDR3 is TGTGCCAGCAAGGAGACAGGGGCTTCACCCCTCCACTTT. Its translation is CASKETGASPLHF.